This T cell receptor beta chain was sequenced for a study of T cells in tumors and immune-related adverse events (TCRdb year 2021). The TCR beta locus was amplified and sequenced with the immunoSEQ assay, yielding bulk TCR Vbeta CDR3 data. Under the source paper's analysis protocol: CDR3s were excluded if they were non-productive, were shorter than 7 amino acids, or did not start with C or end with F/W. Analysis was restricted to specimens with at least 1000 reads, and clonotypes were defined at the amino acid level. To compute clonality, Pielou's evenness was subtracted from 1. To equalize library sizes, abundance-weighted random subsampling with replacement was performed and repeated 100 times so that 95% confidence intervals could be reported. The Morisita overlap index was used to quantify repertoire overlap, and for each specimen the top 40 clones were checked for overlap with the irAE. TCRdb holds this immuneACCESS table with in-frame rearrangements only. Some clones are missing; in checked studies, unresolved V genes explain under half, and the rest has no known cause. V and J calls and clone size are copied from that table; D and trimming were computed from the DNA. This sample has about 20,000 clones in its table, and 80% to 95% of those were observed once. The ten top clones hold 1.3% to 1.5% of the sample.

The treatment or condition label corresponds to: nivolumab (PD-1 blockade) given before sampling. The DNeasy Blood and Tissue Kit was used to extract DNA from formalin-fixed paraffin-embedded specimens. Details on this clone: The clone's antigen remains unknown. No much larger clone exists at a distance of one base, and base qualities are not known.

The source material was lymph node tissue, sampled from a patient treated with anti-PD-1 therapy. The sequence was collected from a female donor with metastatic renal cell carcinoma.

The DNA sequence is as follows: TGTGCCAGCAGCGTGACTAGCGGGAGGTTTGACGAGCAGTACTTC. The translation is CASSVTSGRFDEQYF. The V gene is TRBV5-5 and the J gene is TRBJ2-7, and 13 junction bases match TRBD2. V is cut back by 4 bases and J by 5 bases, with 6 bases in the junction unmatched. CDR3 length: 15 amino acids, cysteine to phenylalanine. Just CDR3 DNA is preserved here, 45 bases in frame from base 1. Sequences SGHKS (CDR1) and YYEKEE (CDR2) are obtained from the germline V gene (reference sequence).